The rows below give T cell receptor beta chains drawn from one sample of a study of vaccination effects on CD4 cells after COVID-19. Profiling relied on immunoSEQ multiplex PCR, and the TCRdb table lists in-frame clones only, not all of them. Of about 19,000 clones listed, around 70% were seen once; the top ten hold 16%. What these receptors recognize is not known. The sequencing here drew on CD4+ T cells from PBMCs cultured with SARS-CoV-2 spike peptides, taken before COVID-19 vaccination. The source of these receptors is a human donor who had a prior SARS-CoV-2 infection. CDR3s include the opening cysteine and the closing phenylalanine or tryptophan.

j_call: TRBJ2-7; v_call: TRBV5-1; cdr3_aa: CASSLRRGYEQYF
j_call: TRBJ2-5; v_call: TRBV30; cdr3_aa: CAWSAGGGQETQYF
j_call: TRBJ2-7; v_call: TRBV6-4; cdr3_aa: CASNGSYEQYF
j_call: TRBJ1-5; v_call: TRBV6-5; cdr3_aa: CATRGGDQPQHF
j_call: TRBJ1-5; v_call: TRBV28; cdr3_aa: CASSLMDSPNQPQHF
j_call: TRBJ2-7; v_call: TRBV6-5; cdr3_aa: CASRLAGLREQYF
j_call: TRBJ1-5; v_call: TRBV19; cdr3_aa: CASKRGGGGREGQPQHF
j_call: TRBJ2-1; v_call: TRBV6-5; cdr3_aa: CASSQDSSYNEQFF
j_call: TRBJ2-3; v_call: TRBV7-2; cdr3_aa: CASSVGRADTQYF
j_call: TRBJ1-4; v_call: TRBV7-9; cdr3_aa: CASSLVELGEKLFF
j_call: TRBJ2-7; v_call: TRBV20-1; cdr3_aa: CSATGSEQYF
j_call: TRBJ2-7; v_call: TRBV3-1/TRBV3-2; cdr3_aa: CASSQAGGPGEQYF
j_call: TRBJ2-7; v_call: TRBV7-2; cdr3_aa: CASSWLAGGGGEQYF
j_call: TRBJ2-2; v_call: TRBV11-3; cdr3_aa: CASSLELNTGELFF
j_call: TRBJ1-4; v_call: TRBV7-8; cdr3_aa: CASSPQGTANEKLFF
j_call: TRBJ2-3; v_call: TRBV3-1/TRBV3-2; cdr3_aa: CASSQDISGPRTQYF
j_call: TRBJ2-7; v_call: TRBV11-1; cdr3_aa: CASSYSGQGYEQYF
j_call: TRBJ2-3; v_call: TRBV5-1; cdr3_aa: CASLWAGSPTDTQYF
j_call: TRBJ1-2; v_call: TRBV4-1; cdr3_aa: CASSGSGNYGYTF
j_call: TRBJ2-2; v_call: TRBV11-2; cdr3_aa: CASARSRGRGELFF
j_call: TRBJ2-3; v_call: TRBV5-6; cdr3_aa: CASSGDGADTQYF
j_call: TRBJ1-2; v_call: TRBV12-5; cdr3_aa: CASGFPPKGDGYTF
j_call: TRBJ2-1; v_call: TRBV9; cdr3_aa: CASSVQILHEQFF
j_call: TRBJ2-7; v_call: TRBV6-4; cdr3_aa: CATTLGGDNEQYF
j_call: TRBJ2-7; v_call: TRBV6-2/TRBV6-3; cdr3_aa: CASSYSPERTSPNYEQYF
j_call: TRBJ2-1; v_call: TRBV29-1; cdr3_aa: CSVGFRDEQFF
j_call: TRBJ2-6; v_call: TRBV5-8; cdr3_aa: CASTSYAVWKISGANVLTF
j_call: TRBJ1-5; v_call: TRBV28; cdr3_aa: CASSFSNQPQHF
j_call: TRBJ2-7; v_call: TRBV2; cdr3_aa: CASSEFPAGVAYEQYF
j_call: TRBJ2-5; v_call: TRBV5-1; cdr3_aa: CASSSDRGTRETQYF
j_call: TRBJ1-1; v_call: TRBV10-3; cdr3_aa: CAISYRENTEAFF
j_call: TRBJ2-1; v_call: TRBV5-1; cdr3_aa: CASRLAGSSYNEQFF
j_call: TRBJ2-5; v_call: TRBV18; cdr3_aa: CASSPRTSGGQETQYF
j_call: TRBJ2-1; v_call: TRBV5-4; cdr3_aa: CASSLEFAAGGSLNEQFF
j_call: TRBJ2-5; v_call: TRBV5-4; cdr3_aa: CASSFPGTEETQYF
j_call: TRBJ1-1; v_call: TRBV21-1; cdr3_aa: CASPKGHSGVSNTEAFF
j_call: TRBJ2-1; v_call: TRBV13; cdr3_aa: CATARDRNYEQFF
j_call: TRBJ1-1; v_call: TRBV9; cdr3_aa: CASSVGAGDLDAEAFF
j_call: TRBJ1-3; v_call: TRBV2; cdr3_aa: CASSLQGSGNTIYF
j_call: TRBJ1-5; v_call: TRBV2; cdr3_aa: CASRRGSANQPQHF
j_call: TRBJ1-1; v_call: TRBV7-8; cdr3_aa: CASSLISGSSEAFF
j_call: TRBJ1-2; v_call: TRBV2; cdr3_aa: CASSDRGLDGYTF
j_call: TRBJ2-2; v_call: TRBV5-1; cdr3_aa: CASRISGGVYTGELFF
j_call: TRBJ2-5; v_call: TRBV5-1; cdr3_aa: CASSNNGQGSQETQYF
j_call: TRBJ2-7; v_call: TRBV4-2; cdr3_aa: CASSQDRGSGPEQYF
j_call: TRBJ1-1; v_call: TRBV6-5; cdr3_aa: CASGTWDREAAFF
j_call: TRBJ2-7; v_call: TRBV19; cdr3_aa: CASSILAGPYEQYF
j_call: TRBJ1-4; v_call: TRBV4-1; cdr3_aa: CASSQDSGREKLFF